Below, 25 T cell receptor beta chains from the same sample are listed, as sequenced in a study of CD8 T cells in ankylosing spondylitis. TCRdb called the 5' RACE reads again in MiXCR, with one record for every CDR3 protein. Among roughly 64,000 distinct CDR3 sequences listed, 6% to 8% were seen once. Sequenced material: synovial fluid, either unsorted or a sorted T cell fraction (not recorded which). All receptors come from a male donor with ankylosing spondylitis.

This clonotype was seen repeatedly, ten times or more. This sequence joins TRBV20-1 and TRBJ2-2; no clear D. V was pared by 3 bases and J by 4 bases, with 9 bases between. Per the germline V gene, CDR1 is DFQATT and CDR2 is SNEGSKA (reference sequence). The CDR3 extends over 13 amino acids. The CDR3 region is CSASLAATGELFF. DNA of the CDR3: TGCAGTGCTAGTCTTGCGGCCACCGGGGAGCTGTTTTTT.

The chain recombines TRBV3-1 with TRBJ2-5; D is unclear. CDR1 and CDR2 (germline): LGHDT, YNNKEL (reference sequence). V was trimmed by 2 bases and J by 1 base, leaving 5 bases between them. This CDR3 contains 13 residues. The CDR3 sequence is CASSQTPQETQYF. The CDR3 bases are TGTGCCAGCAGCCAAACCCCCCAAGAGACCCAGTACTTC.

This clonotype was seen repeatedly, ten times or more. V and J are TRBV29-1 and TRBJ1-2, with TRBD1 matching 7 bases. The CDR3 consists of 17 residues. Germline V CDR1 and CDR2: SQVTM, ANQGSEA. Germline trimming cut 3 bases from V and 6 bases from J; bases unmatched to any gene: 19. DNA of the CDR3: TGCAGCGTTGAGGTTATCGGAAGGGGGCGCCGTGGGAATGGCTACACCTTC. This encodes CSVEVIGRGRRGNGYTF.

This clonotype was picked up many times. The V and J genes are TRBV29-1 and TRBJ1-1, with D perhaps TRBD1 (5 bases). With 7 bases removed from V and 5 bases from J, the gap between germline ends came to 17 bases. Looked up from germline, CDR1 is SQVTM and CDR2 is ANQGSEA. This CDR3 has 13 residues. CDR3 sequence: CSGQLAEGTEAFF. The CDR3 region has the DNA TGCAGCGGACAACTCGCCGAGGGGACTGAAGCTTTCTTT.

To note about this clonotype: A read error is possible here, since a much larger clone lies one base away. J is TRBJ2-3 and V is TRBV7-8; possibly TRBD2 for D (6 bases). V lost 5 bases to trimming and J lost 6 bases, with 18 bases between them. Germline loops: CDR1 SGHVS, CDR2 FQNEAQ. The CDR3 length is 15 residues. The CDR3 region is CASSRLWGEADTQYF. CDR3 DNA: TGTGCCAGCAGCCGGCTCTGGGGGGAAGCCGATACGCAGTATTTT.

The chain links TRBV5-1 to TRBJ2-7, with a possible D match to TRBD2 (6 bases). The germline V gene has CDR1 SGHRS and CDR2 YFSETQ. V lost 2 bases to trimming and J lost 5 bases, with 11 bases between them. This CDR3 has 13 amino acids. CDR3 amino acids: CASSFPGADEQYF. The CDR3 DNA reads TGCGCCAGCAGCTTCCCGGGAGCGGACGAGCAGTACTTC.

In this sample, this clonotype turned up a few times. The J gene is TRBJ1-2, the V gene TRBV6-5, with a possible D match to TRBD1 (5 bases). The CDR3 consists of 14 residues. From germline, CDR1 is MNHEY and CDR2 SVGAGI. Deletions cut 2 bases from V and 7 bases from J, with 14 bases between. CDR3 nucleotide sequence: TGTGCCAGCAGTTACGGGACGGCCGCGGGTGGCTACACCTTC. This sequence encodes CASSYGTAAGGYTF.

The chain carries TRBV27 and TRBJ2-1, with 8 nucleotides matching TRBD1. The CDR3 loop spans 14 amino acids. Trimming at V came to 6 bases and at J to 9 bases, leaving 10 bases not matched to a gene. Germline V gene sequence: CDR1 MNHEY, CDR2 SMNVEV (reference sequence). CDR3 residues: CASSRTGIGSEQFF. The CDR3 DNA is TGTGCCAGCAGCAGGACAGGGATCGGGAGTGAGCAGTTCTTC.

CDR3 sequence reads: CATSRRLDGNTIYF. The CDR3 DNA reads as TGTGCCACCAGCAGGCGACTGGATGGAAACACCATATATTTT. The chain links TRBV15 to TRBJ1-3, with unresolved D. Germline loops: CDR1 LNHNV, CDR2 YYDKDF (reference sequence). V was cut by 3 bases and J by 3 bases, with 9 bases left in between. The CDR3 length is 14 residues.

Ten or more counts support this clonotype. The V and J genes are TRBV29-1 and TRBJ2-3; 10 positions match TRBD2. The CDR3 sequence is 14 residues long. The trim removed 7 bases at V and 3 bases at J, leaving 7 bases unmatched. Germline V CDR1 and CDR2: SQVTM, ANQGSEA. The CDR3 region is CSAQPGLATDTQYF. DNA of the CDR3: TGCAGCGCCCAGCCGGGACTAGCGACAGATACGCAGTATTTT.

The rearrangement joins TRBV4-3 to TRBJ2-1; D ambiguous. Germline assignment: CDR1 LGHNA and CDR2 YSLEER. The CDR3 sequence is 13 residues long. V was shortened by 9 bases and J by 6 bases, with 15 bases between the two germline ends. The CDR3: CASGKRSGNEQFF. CDR3 nucleotides: TGCGCCAGTGGGAAGAGGAGTGGCAATGAGCAGTTCTTC.

This clonotype occurred many times. The rearrangement uses TRBV12-3 or TRBV12-4 and TRBJ1-5; D unclear. The CDR3 has 12 amino acids. Trimming took off 4 bases at V and 6 bases at J, with 7 bases between the two ends. The CDR3 here is CASSWAGQPQHF. CDR3 DNA sequence: TGTGCCAGCAGTTGGGCGGGTCAGCCCCAGCATTTT.

In its sample, this clonotype was seen many times. The chain recombines TRBV7-9 with TRBJ2-3, with D possibly being TRBD1 or TRBD2 (5 bases each). The V and J ends lost 3 bases and 6 bases respectively, with 10 bases between them. Germline V gives CDR1 SEHNR, CDR2 FQNEAQ (reference sequence). CDR3 length equals 13 residues. The CDR3 reads CASSFGGVDTQYF. The CDR3 bases are TGTGCCAGCAGCTTTGGGGGAGTTGATACGCAGTATTTT.

This clonotype was observed a few times. The V and J genes are TRBV4-3 and TRBJ2-1, with 12 bases fitting TRBD2. V lost 0 bases, J lost 8 bases, and 8 bases stayed unmatched. The CDR3 is 17 amino acids. The germline gives CDR1 LGHNA, CDR2 YSLEER. This CDR3 reads CASSQDSGTSGFYEQFF. The CDR3 nucleotides are TGCGCCAGCAGCCAAGATTCCGGGACTAGCGGGTTCTATGAGCAGTTCTTC.

This clonotype was recorded at least ten times. The chain employs TRBV7-8 and TRBJ2-3; D is uncertain. Between the trimmed V and J ends, which lost 0 bases and 5 bases, there was a span of 9 bases. From germline, CDR1 is SGHVS and CDR2 FQNEAQ. CDR3 length: 14 residues. The CDR3 DNA sequence: TGTGCCAGCAGCTTAGCGCGGTGGATAGATACGCAGTATTTT. Translating gives CASSLARWIDTQYF.

This clonotype was counted ten times or more. This chain connects TRBV6-4 to TRBJ1-5; TRBD1 agrees at 7 bases. This CDR3 spans 14 amino acids. The trim removed 5 bases at V and 1 base at J, leaving 2 bases unmatched. Germline lookup yields CDR1 MRHNA and CDR2 SNTAGT. The CDR3 loop is CASSKGASNQPQHF. DNA for the CDR3: TGTGCCAGCAGTAAGGGGGCCAGCAATCAGCCCCAGCATTTT.

The rearrangement uses TRBV2 and TRBJ2-5, with no clear D. CDR1 and CDR2 from the germline V gene are SNHLY and FYNNEI. This CDR3 region has 10 residues. Trimming cost V 5 bases and J 5 bases, with 3 bases left between them. DNA of the CDR3: TGTGCCAGCAGTAGGGAGACCCAGTACTTC. Amino acid sequence: CASSRETQYF.

This clonotype was seen repeatedly, ten times or more. V and J are TRBV7-6 and TRBJ2-7, with a possible D match to TRBD2 (7 bases). V was shortened by 5 bases and J by 6 bases, with 17 bases between the two germline ends. This CDR3 contains 14 residues. The germline CDR1 and CDR2 sequences are SGHVS and FNYEAQ. For the CDR3, the DNA is TGTGCCAGCAGCCGCGAGGGGGGGTCTGGCGAGCAGTACTTC. Its protein product is CASSREGGSGEQYF. The full variable domain, its missing parts supplied by reference TRBV7-6 and TRBJ2-7, is GAGVSQSPRYKVTKRGQDVALRCDPISGHVSLYWYRQALGQGPEFLTYFNYEAQQDKSGLPNDRFSAERPEGSISTLTIQRTEQRDSAMYRCASSREGGSGEQYFGPGTRLTVT.

This clonotype was recorded a few times. The chain employs TRBV2 and TRBJ1-5, with a tentative D call TRBD1 (6 bases). Germline V gene sequence: CDR1 SNHLY, CDR2 FYNNEI. V lost 5 bases and J 1 base, leaving 21 bases between the germline ends. This CDR3 is built from 18 residues. CDR3 loop: CASSPSSWTVPSNQPQHF. For the CDR3, the DNA is TGTGCCAGCAGTCCCTCCTCCTGGACAGTCCCAAGCAATCAGCCCCAGCATTTT. Full variable domain (missing parts from reference TRBV2 and TRBJ1-5): EPEVTQTPSHQVTQMGQEVILRCVPISNHLYFYWYRQILGQKVEFLVSFYNNEISEKSEIFDDQFSVERPDGSNFTLKIRSTKLEDSAMYFCASSPSSWTVPSNQPQHFGDGTRLSIL.

This clonotype is medium-sized. The chain joins TRBV12-3 or TRBV12-4 to TRBJ2-7, with 7 nucleotides matching TRBD2. J was trimmed by 0 bases and V by 3 bases; bases with no gene match: 5. The CDR3 runs to 15 residues. This chain's CDR3 is CASSFAGGSSYEQYF. Here the CDR3 DNA reads TGTGCCAGCAGTTTCGCGGGCGGGAGCTCCTACGAGCAGTACTTC.

This clonotype was counted ten times or more. J is TRBJ2-7 and V is TRBV6-1; TRBD1 aligns across 7 bases. V gave up 4 bases and J gave up 2 bases; unmatched junction bases: 5. Germline-derived CDR1 and CDR2 are MNHNS and SASEGT. The CDR3 sequence is 14 residues long. CDR3 region: CASSANRGPYEQYF. CDR3 in DNA: TGTGCCAGCAGTGCAAACAGGGGACCCTACGAGCAGTACTTC.

This clonotype was seen a handful of times. The gene calls are TRBV19 and TRBJ2-1, with 7 bases lining up with TRBD2. The CDR3 consists of 16 residues. Germline loops: CDR1 LNHDA, CDR2 SQIVND (reference sequence). J lost 0 bases, V lost 5 bases, and 7 bases had no gene match. The CDR3 nucleotides read TGTGCCAGTAGTCGCCGAAGCGGGAACTCCTACAATGAGCAGTTCTTC. Translating it yields CASSRRSGNSYNEQFF.

This clonotype was recorded at least ten times. The CDR3 reads CASSWGPSRTQYF. The CDR3 nucleotides read TGTGCCAGCAGCTGGGGGCCTTCCAGGACCCAGTACTTC. The chain couples TRBV5-6 to TRBJ2-5, with D perhaps TRBD1 (6 bases). CDR3 length equals 13 residues. V was pared by 3 bases and J by 7 bases, with 13 bases between. Germline lookup yields CDR1 SGHDT and CDR2 YYEEEE.

This clonotype occurred a few times. The CDR3 protein is CASSDTRLGELFF. DNA for the CDR3: TGTGCCAGCAGCGACACCCGCTTAGGGGAGCTGTTTTTT. The V and J genes are TRBV12-3 or TRBV12-4 and TRBJ2-2; D gene uncertain. Deletions cut 6 bases from V and 8 bases from J, with 13 bases between. This CDR3 spans 13 amino acids.

The chain has TRBV6-1 and TRBJ2-1, with 13 nucleotides matching TRBD2. The junction had 14 bases not matched to a gene; V was cut back by 6 bases and J by 12 bases. This CDR3 has 16 amino acids. Germline CDR1 MNHNS, CDR2 SASEGT. CDR3 in amino acids: CASSEAAGLAGYGQFF. CDR3 nucleotides: TGTGCCAGCAGCGAGGCTGCGGGACTAGCGGGATATGGGCAGTTCTTC.